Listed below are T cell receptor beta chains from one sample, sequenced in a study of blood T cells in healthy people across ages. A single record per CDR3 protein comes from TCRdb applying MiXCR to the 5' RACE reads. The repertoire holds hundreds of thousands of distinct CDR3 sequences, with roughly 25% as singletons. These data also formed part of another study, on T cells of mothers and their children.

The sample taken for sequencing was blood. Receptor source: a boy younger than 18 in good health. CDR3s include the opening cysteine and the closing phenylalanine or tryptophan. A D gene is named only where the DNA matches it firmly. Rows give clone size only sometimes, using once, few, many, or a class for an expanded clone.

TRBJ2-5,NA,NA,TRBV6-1,TGTGCCAGCGACCCACCCAGGACATACCAAGAGACCCAGTACTTC,CASDPPRTYQETQYF
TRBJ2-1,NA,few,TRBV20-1,TGCAGTGCTAGGGGGGTGAGCTCCTACAATGAGCAGTTCTTC,CSARGVSSYNEQFF
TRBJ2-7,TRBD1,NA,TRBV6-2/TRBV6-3,TGTGCCAGCAAAATTTGGACAGGGTCCTACGAGCAGTACTTC,CASKIWTGSYEQYF
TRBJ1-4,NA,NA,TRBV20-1,TGCAGTGCTAGGACGACAGTGGATCCAACTAATGAAAAACTGTTTTTT,CSARTTVDPTNEKLFF
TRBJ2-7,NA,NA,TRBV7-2,TGTGCCAGCAGCTTAGCAAGGACCACAGTCCCCCACGAGCAGTACTTC,CASSLARTTVPHEQYF
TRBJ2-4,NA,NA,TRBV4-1,TGCGCCAGCAGCCAAGATGGGGGCAGGACAGCCAAAAACATTCAGTACTTC,CASSQDGGRTAKNIQYF
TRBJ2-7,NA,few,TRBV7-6,TGTGCCAGCAGCTTAGCGCTCTGGGACTACGAGCAGTACTTC,CASSLALWDYEQYF
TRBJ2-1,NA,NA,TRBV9,TGTGCCAGCAGCGTAGTGGGGGGAGTTGGGGATGAGCAGTTCTTC,CASSVVGGVGDEQFF
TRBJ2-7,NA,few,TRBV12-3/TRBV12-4,TGTGCCAGCAGCCCCGGGAGACGGTACGAGCAGTACTTC,CASSPGRRYEQYF
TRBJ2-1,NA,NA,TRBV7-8,TGTGCCAGCAGCTTAGATGGTTATGGCGGGGCCTACAATGAGCAGTTCTTC,CASSLDGYGGAYNEQFF
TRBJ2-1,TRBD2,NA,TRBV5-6,TGTGCCAGCAGCTTGGAGCGGGAGACCTACAATGAGCAGTTCTTC,CASSLERETYNEQFF
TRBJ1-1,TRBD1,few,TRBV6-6,TGTGCCAGCAGATTACCACAGGGGGCTGGTGAAGCTTTCTTT,CASRLPQGAGEAFF
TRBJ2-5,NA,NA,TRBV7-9,TGTGCCAGCAGCCGGTCGGGGGTAACAATTCAAGAGACCCAGTACTTC,CASSRSGVTIQETQYF
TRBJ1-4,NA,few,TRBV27,TGTGCCAGCAGTGGCTATAATGAAAAACTGTTTTTT,CASSGYNEKLFF
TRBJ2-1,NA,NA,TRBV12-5,TGTGCTAGTGGTCTATACAATGAGCAGTTCTTC,CASGLYNEQFF
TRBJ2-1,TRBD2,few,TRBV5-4,TGTGCCAGCAGCAGGGGGACTAGCGGGGGGAATGAGCAGTTCTTC,CASSRGTSGGNEQFF
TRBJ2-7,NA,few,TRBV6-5,TGTGCCAGCAGTGTCCCAGGGTTCGAGCAGTACTTC,CASSVPGFEQYF
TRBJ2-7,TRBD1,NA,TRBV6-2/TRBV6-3,TGTGCCAGCAGTACGGACAGGGGGAGCTACGAGCAGTACTTC,CASSTDRGSYEQYF
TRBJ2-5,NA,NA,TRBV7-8,TGTGCCAGCAGCTTTGTGACCCAAGAGACCCAGTACTTC,CASSFVTQETQYF
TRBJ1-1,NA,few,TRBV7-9,TGTGCCAGCAGGTCTACGGTGAACACTGAAGCTTTCTTT,CASRSTVNTEAFF
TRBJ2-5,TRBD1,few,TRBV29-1,TGCAGCGGTGCGACAGGGTCGGGTGAGACCCAGTACTTC,CSGATGSGETQYF
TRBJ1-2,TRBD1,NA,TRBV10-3,TGTGCCATCAGTGAGTCGACAGGGCGTCATGGCTACACCTTC,CAISESTGRHGYTF
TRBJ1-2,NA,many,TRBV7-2,TGTGCCAGCAGCTTAGGAGGGGGAAACTATGGCTACACCTTC,CASSLGGGNYGYTF
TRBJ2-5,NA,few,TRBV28,TGTGCCAGCAGTCTTGAATTCAACGAGGGAGGGACCCAGTACTTC,CASSLEFNEGGTQYF
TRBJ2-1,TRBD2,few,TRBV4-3,TGCGCCAGCAGCCAAGATAATCGGGGGGTCAATGAGCAGTTCTTC,CASSQDNRGVNEQFF
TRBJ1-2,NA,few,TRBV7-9,TGTGCCAGCAGCCCCTGGACAGAGGGGGGATATGGCTACACCTTC,CASSPWTEGGYGYTF
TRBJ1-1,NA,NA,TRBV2,TGTGCCGGCAAACAGCCCGACCAGAACACTGAAGCTTTCTTT,CAGKQPDQNTEAFF
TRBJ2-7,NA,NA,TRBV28,TGTGCCAGTTGGGGGGGACAGGCCTCCTACGAGCAGTACTTC,CASWGGQASYEQYF
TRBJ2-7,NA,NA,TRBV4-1,TGCGCCAGCAGCCAAAGAGGGATCTCGGACTACGAGCAGTACTTC,CASSQRGISDYEQYF
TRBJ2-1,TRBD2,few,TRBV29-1,TGCAGCGTCTTAGGACTAGCGGGGGACTACAATGAGCAGTTCTTC,CSVLGLAGDYNEQFF
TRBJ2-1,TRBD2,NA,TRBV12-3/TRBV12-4,TGTGCCAGTCAAAGGGAGGGCCATGAGCAGTTCTTC,CASQREGHEQFF
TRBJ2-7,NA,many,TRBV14,TGTGCCAGCAGCCAGGGACGCAGCTCCTACGAGCAGTACTTC,CASSQGRSSYEQYF
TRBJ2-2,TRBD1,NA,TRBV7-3,TGTGCCAGCAGCTTAACCCCACAGGGGGTTAACACCGGGGAGCTGTTTTTT,CASSLTPQGVNTGELFF
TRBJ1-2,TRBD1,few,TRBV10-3,TGTGCCATCAGTGAGGGACAGGGGGAGATCTATGGCTACACCTTC,CAISEGQGEIYGYTF
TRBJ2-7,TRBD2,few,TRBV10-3,TGTGCCGCGAGCGGGGGGGCCCCCGAGCAGTACTTC,CAASGGAPEQYF
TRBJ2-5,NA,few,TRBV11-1,TGTGCCAGCAGCTGGGCAGAACAAGAGACCCAGTACTTC,CASSWAEQETQYF
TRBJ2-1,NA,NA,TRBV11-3,TGTGCCAGCAGCTTAGGCGACAGGAGGGAGCAGTTCTTC,CASSLGDRREQFF
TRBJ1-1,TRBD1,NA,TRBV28,TGTGCCAGCATACCCCGCCTCGGGACAGGGAACACTGAAGCTTTCTTT,CASIPRLGTGNTEAFF
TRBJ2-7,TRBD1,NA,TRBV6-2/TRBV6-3,TGTGCCAGCAGCTCGGGACAGTGGGACGAGCAGTACTTC,CASSSGQWDEQYF
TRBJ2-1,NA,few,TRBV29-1,TGCAGCGTTGAAGTCAACTCCTACAATGAGCAGTTCTTC,CSVEVNSYNEQFF
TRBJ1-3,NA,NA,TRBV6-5,TGTGCCAGCAGTTCGGGTGCAGACGGAAACACCATATATTTT,CASSSGADGNTIYF